This is a list of T cell receptor beta chains from one sample in a study of CD4 T cells in relation to SARS-CoV-2 and coronaviruses. Sequencing was performed with immunoSEQ multiplex PCR; in TCRdb, only in-frame clones are kept and a portion is missing. The sample consists of around 30,000 clones, more than 65% of them appearing once. Antigen specificity for these receptors is unknown. The source material was memory CD4+ T cells from PBMCs, cultured in vitro. The origin of the receptors is an adult with COVID-19. Each CDR3 is given with its conserved first and last residue. D genes are given only for firm matches. Expanded clones are given a class, and other clones once, few, many or no size at all.

v_call	clone_size	d_call	j_call	cdr3_aa	cdr3_nt
TRBV28	.	.	TRBJ2-1	CASSARTFYNEQFF	TGTGCCAGCAGTGCAAGGACTTTCTACAATGAGCAGTTCTTC
TRBV5-6	.	TRBD2	TRBJ2-2	CASSWGSGRYTGELFF	TGTGCCAGCAGCTGGGGAAGCGGGAGGTACACCGGGGAGCTGTTTTTT
TRBV6-2/TRBV6-3	.	TRBD1	TRBJ2-7	CASSYRGQNEQYF	TGTGCCAGCAGTTACAGGGGGCAAAACGAGCAGTACTTC
TRBV14	.	TRBD1	TRBJ2-6	CASNRGSGANVLTF	TGTGCCAGCAACAGGGGTTCTGGGGCCAACGTCCTGACTTTC
TRBV25-1	few	.	TRBJ2-1	CASSEGSTVSYNEQFF	TGTGCCAGCAGTGAAGGGTCGACAGTCTCCTACAATGAGCAGTTCTTC
TRBV28	.	.	TRBJ2-3	CASSLAGEVTDTQYF	TGTGCCAGCAGCTTAGCAGGGGAGGTCACAGATACGCAGTATTTT
TRBV27	.	.	TRBJ2-6	CASSLSGANVLTF	TGTGCCAGCAGTCTATCGGGGGCCAACGTCCTGACTTTC
TRBV10-3	.	.	TRBJ2-3	CAISVGRDADTQYF	TGTGCCATCAGTGTGGGCAGGGACGCAGATACGCAGTATTTT
TRBV21-1	.	.	TRBJ1-5	CASSKEGVRPGGNQPQHF	TGTGCCAGCAGCAAAGAGGGCGTCAGGCCGGGTGGCAATCAGCCCCAGCATTTT
TRBV20-1	few	.	TRBJ2-1	CSARRPGGQFF	TGCAGTGCTAGAAGGCCTGGGGGGCAGTTCTTC
TRBV21-1	medium-sized	.	TRBJ2-1	CASSKSLSGCEQFF	TGTGCCAGCAGCAAATCCCTGTCGGGCTGTGAGCAGTTCTTC
TRBV30	few	.	TRBJ1-2	CAWSRRTYGYTF	TGTGCCTGGAGTAGGCGTACCTATGGCTACACCTTC
TRBV18	.	TRBD1	TRBJ2-5	CASSPRDRGETQYF	TGTGCCAGCTCACCGCGGGACAGGGGAGAGACCCAGTACTTC
TRBV6-1	.	.	TRBJ1-2	CASSVSGTAANYGYTF	TGTGCCAGCAGTGTCTCCGGGACGGCAGCTAACTATGGCTACACCTTC
TRBV12-5	.	TRBD2	TRBJ2-3	CASVSKASGRACTDTQYF	TGTGCTAGTGTCAGCAAGGCTAGCGGGAGGGCCTGCACAGATACGCAGTATTTT
TRBV15	.	.	TRBJ2-2	CATSPGTRANTGELFF	TGTGCCACCAGCCCCGGCACCAGGGCCAATACCGGGGAGCTGTTTTTT